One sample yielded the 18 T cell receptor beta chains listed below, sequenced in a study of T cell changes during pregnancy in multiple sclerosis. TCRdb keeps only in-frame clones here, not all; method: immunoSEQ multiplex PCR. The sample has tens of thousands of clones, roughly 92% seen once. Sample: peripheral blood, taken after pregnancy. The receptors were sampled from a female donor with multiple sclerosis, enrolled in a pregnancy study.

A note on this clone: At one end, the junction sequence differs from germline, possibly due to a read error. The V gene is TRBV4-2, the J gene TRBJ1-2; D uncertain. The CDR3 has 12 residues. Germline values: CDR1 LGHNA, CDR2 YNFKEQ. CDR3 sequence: CASSQSLFARSF. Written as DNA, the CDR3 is TGTGCCAGCAGCCAATCCCTTTTTGCAAGGAGCTTC.

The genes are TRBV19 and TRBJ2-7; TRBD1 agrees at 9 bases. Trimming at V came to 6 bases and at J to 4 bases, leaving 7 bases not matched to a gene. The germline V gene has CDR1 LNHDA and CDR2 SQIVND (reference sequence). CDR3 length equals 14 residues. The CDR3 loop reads CASRAGQGGYEQYF. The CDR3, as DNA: TGTGCCAGTAGAGCGGGACAGGGAGGGTACGAGCAGTACTTC.

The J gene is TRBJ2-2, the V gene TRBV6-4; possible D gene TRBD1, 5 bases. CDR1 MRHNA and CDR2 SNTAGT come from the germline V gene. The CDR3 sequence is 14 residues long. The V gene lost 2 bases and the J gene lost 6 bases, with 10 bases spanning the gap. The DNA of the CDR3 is TGTGCCAGCAGTGACCCAGGGCTATCCGGGGAGCTGTTTTTT. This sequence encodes CASSDPGLSGELFF.

This CDR3 is CASTVIYANTGELFF. CDR3 bases: TGTGCCAGCACCGTAATCTATGCGAACACCGGGGAGCTGTTTTTT. The chain uses TRBV7-2 and TRBJ2-2; D remains unclear. CDR3 length: 15 amino acids. The V end was cut by 7 bases, the J end by 0 bases, with 12 bases between. The germline V gene has CDR1 SGHTA and CDR2 FQGNSA.

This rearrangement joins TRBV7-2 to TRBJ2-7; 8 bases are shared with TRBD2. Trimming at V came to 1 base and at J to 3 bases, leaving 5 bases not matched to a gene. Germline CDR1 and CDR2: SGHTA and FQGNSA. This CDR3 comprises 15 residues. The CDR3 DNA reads TGTGCCAGCAGCTTAGGGCGGGGGGCTTTCTACGAGCAGTACTTC. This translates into CASSLGRGAFYEQYF. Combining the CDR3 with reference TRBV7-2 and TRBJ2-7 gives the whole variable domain GAGVSQSPSNKVTEKGKDVELRCDPISGHTALYWYRQSLGQGLEFLIYFQGNSAPDKSGLPSDRFSAERTGGSVSTLTIQRTQQEDSAVYLCASSLGRGAFYEQYFGPGTRLTVT.

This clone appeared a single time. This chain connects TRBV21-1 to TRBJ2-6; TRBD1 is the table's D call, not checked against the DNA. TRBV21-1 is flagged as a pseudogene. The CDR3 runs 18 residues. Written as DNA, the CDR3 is TGTGCCAGCAGCAAAGGACAGGGTAAAACTACTGGGGCCAACGTCCTGACTTTC. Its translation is CASSKGQGKTTGANVLTF.

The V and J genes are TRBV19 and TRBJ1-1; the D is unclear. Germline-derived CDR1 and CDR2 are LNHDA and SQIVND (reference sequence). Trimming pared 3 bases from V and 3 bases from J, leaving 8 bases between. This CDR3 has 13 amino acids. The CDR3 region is CASSMWPYTEAFF. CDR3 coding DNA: TGTGCCAGTAGTATGTGGCCCTACACTGAAGCTTTCTTT.

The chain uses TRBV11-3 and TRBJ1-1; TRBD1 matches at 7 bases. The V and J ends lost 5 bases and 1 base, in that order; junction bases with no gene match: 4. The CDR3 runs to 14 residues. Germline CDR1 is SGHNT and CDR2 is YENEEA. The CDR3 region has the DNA TGTGCCAGCAGCCTAAACAGGGGGAACACTGAAGCTTTCTTT. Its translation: CASSLNRGNTEAFF.

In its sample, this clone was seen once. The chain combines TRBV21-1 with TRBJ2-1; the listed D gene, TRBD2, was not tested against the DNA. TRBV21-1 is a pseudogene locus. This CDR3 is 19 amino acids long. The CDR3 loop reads CASSSRGLAGDRNYNEQFF. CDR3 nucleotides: TGTGCCAGCAGCAGCCGGGGACTAGCGGGGGACCGTAACTACAATGAGCAGTTCTTC.

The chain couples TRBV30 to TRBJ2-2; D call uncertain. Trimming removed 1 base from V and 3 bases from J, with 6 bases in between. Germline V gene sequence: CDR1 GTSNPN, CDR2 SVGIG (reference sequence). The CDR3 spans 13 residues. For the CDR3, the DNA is TGTGCCTGGAGTGCCTTTTACACCGGGGAGCTGTTTTTT. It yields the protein CAWSAFYTGELFF.

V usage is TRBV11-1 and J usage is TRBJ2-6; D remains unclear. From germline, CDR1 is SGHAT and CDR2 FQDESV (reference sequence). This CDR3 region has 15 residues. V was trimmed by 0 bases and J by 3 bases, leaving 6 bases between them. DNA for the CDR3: TGTGCCAGCAGCTTAGCGACGGGTGGGGCCAACGTCCTGACTTTC. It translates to CASSLATGGANVLTF.

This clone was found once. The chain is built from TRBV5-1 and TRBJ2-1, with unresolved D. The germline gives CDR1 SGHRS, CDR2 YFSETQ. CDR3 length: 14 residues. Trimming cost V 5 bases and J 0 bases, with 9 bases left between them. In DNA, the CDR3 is TGCGCCAGCAGTCCGTCGAGCTCCTACAATGAGCAGTTCTTC. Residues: CASSPSSSYNEQFF.

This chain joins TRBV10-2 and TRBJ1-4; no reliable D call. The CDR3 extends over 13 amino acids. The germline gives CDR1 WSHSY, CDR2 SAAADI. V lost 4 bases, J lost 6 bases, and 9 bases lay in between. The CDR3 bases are TGCGCCAGCAGTGGCACTGCGGATGAAAAACTGTTTTTT. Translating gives CASSGTADEKLFF.

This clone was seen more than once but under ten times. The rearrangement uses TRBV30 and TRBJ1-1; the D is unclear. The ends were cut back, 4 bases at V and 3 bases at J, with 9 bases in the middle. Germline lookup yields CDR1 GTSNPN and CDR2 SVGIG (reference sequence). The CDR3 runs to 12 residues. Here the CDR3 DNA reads TGTGCCTGGAAACCTGGGCACACTGAAGCTTTCTTT. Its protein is CAWKPGHTEAFF.

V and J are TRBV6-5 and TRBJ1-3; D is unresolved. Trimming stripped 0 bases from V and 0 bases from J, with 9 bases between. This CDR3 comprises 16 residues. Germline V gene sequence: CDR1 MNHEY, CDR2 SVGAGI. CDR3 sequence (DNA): TGTGCCAGCAGTTACTCGATTTCCGGCTCTGGAAACACCATATATTTT. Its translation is CASSYSISGSGNTIYF.

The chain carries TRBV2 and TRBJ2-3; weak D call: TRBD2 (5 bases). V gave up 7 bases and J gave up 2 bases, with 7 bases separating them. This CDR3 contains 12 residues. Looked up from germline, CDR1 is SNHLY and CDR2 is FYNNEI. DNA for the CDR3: TGTGCCAGCATGGGAGTCACAGATACGCAGTATTTT. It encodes CASMGVTDTQYF. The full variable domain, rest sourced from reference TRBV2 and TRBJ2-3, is EPEVTQTPSHQVTQMGQEVILRCVPISNHLYFYWYRQILGQKVEFLVSFYNNEISEKSEIFDDQFSVERPDGSNFTLKIRSTKLEDSAMYFCASMGVTDTQYFGPGTRLTVL.

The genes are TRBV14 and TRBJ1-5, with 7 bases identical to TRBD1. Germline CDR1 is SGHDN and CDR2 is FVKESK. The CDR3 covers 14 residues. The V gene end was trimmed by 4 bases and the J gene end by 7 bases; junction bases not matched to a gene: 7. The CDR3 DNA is TGTGCCAGCAGCCCGACAGGGTGGGACCAGCCCCAGCATTTT. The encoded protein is CASSPTGWDQPQHF.

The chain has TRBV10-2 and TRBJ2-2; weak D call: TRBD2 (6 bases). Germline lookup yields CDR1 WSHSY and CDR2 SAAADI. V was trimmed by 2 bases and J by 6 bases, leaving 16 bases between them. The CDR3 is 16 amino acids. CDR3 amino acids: CASSEGPGGVSGELFF. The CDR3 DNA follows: TGCGCCAGCAGTGAGGGCCCCGGGGGAGTCTCCGGGGAGCTGTTTTTT.